Following are 17 T cell receptor beta chains from one sample sequenced in a study of blood T cell repertoires in COVID-19. Only in-frame clones appear in the TCRdb table, and some are missing; sequencing was by immunoSEQ multiplex PCR. The sample shows tens of thousands of clones, approximately 78% of them seen only once. The sample comprised peripheral blood. The receptors were gathered from a woman of 80 years or more with acute or convalescent COVID-19.

This chain joins TRBV18 and TRBJ2-3; 8 positions match TRBD1. After removal of 3 bases from V and 2 bases from J, the junction contained 4 bases not matched to a gene. This CDR3 has 15 amino acids. Germline V CDR1 and CDR2: KGHSH, LQKENI. CDR3: CASSPGQGVTDTQYF. The DNA of the CDR3 is TGTGCCAGCTCACCCGGACAGGGAGTCACAGATACGCAGTATTTT.

J is TRBJ2-1 and V is TRBV2; 8 nucleotides agree with TRBD2. The CDR3 covers 15 residues. The germline V gene has CDR1 SNHLY and CDR2 FYNNEI. V lost 4 bases and J lost 5; bases outside the gene matches: 7. CDR3 DNA sequence: TGTGCCAGCAGTGTAAGACTAGCGTTTGACAATGAGCAGTTCTTC. The encoded protein is CASSVRLAFDNEQFF. The variable domain in full, with the rest retrieved from reference TRBV2 and TRBJ2-1, is EPEVTQTPSHQVTQMGQEVILRCVPISNHLYFYWYRQILGQKVEFLVSFYNNEISEKSEIFDDQFSVERPDGSNFTLKIRSTKLEDSAMYFCASSVRLAFDNEQFFGPGTRLTVL.

The chain links TRBV19 to TRBJ1-2; 8 bases are shared with TRBD1. The CDR3 covers 14 residues. With 8 bases clipped from V and 3 bases from J, the junction kept 8 bases outside the gene matches. CDR1 is LNHDA, CDR2 SQIVND, per germline (reference sequence). CDR3 sequence (DNA): TGTGCCAGTCGAGCAGGGGGCTCGGACTATGGCTACACCTTC. It codes for CASRAGGSDYGYTF.

The rearrangement uses TRBV12-3 or TRBV12-4 and TRBJ1-1, with no clear D. Trimming cost V 7 bases and J 6 bases, with 15 bases left between them. This CDR3 is built from 13 residues. As DNA, the CDR3 is TGTGCCAGCACCGATGGAGGGAGCGCTGAAGCTTTCTTT. Its translation is CASTDGGSAEAFF.

V usage is TRBV3-1 (or the pseudogene TRBV3-2) and J usage is TRBJ2-7, with D possibly matching TRBD2 (5 bases). CDR3 length equals 15 residues. V lost 4 bases to trimming and J lost 6 bases, with 19 bases between them. Looked up from germline, CDR1 is LGHDT and CDR2 is YNNKEL (reference sequence). For the CDR3, the DNA is TGTGCCAGCAGCCCTACCCCGGGATCGGGCTCCGAGCAGTACTTC. It yields the protein CASSPTPGSGSEQYF.

This chain links TRBV5-6 with TRBJ2-5; D is unresolved. CDR3 length equals 13 residues. V lost 4 bases, J lost 5 bases, and 12 bases lay in between. From germline, CDR1 is SGHDT and CDR2 YYEEEE. CDR3 in amino acids: CASSPDLEETQYF. The CDR3, as DNA: TGTGCCAGCAGCCCTGACCTGGAGGAGACCCAGTACTTC. Together with reference TRBV5-6 and TRBJ2-5, the CDR3 gives the full variable domain: DAGVTQSPTHLIKTRGQQVTLRCSPKSGHDTVSWYQQALGQGPQFIFQYYEEEERQRGNFPDRFSGHQFPNYSSELNVNALLLGDSALYLCASSPDLEETQYFGPGTRLLVL.

This rearrangement joins TRBV5-1 to TRBJ2-7; D gene ambiguous. Trimming took 4 bases from V and 3 from J, leaving 8 bases between them. This CDR3 has 12 amino acids. Germline V lookup: CDR1 SGHRS, CDR2 YFSETQ. Here the CDR3 DNA reads TGCGCCAGCAGCCCCCCCGGCTACGAGCAGTACTTC. As protein: CASSPPGYEQYF.

This sequence joins TRBV7-9 and TRBJ1-4, with a tentative D call TRBD1 (5 bases). CDR3 length: 17 amino acids. Germline V lookup: CDR1 SEHNR, CDR2 FQNEAQ (reference sequence). Trimming took off 2 bases at V and 6 bases at J, with 19 bases between the two ends. CDR3 amino acids: CASSLRSSGPGDEKLFF. In DNA form, the CDR3 reads TGTGCCAGCAGCTTACGGTCCTCAGGGCCGGGAGATGAAAAACTGTTTTTT.

This clone was observed a single time. This chain uses TRBV7-2 with TRBJ1-3; D may be TRBD1 (6 bases). The germline V and J ends were trimmed by 5 bases and 1 base, with 15 bases remaining between them. This CDR3 spans 16 amino acids. From germline, CDR1 is SGHTA and CDR2 FQGNSA. The CDR3 loop is CASSPNPTGSGNTIYF. CDR3 DNA sequence: TGTGCCAGCAGCCCCAACCCCACAGGGTCTGGAAACACCATATATTTT.

The V gene is TRBV6-5, the J gene TRBJ1-1; 7 bases match TRBD1. Unmatched junction bases numbered 8, after V lost 6 bases and J lost 1 base. CDR3 size: 15 residues. Germline V gene data show CDR1 as MNHEY and CDR2 as SVGAGI. Written as DNA, the CDR3 is TGTGCCAGCAGCCGGGACAGAGGCCCGAACACTGAAGCTTTCTTT. Translating it yields CASSRDRGPNTEAFF.

This rearrangement joins TRBV11-3 to TRBJ1-1; no reliable D call. Germline CDR1 reads SGHNT; CDR2 reads YENEEA. V lost 3 bases to trimming and J lost 4 bases, with 9 bases between them. This CDR3 spans 13 amino acids. The CDR3 region is CASSFREGTEAFF. The CDR3 bases are TGTGCCAGCAGCTTCCGAGAGGGCACTGAAGCTTTCTTT. Variable domain in full (rest from reference TRBV11-3 and TRBJ1-1): EAGVVQSPRYKIIEKKQPVAFWCNPISGHNTLYWYLQNLGQGPELLIRYENEEAVDDSQLPKDRFSAERLKGVDSTLKIQPAELGDSAVYLCASSFREGTEAFFGQGTRLTVV.

The V call is TRBV6-6, the J call TRBJ1-5; D is possibly TRBD1 (6 bases). Germline V gene data show CDR1 as MNHNY and CDR2 as SVGAGI (reference sequence). The CDR3 is made up of 16 amino acids. The ends were cut back, 2 bases at V and 0 bases at J, with 11 bases in the middle. Written as DNA, the CDR3 is TGTGCCAGCAGTTACACCGGACAGTCTAGCAATCAGCCCCAGCATTTT. It is translated as CASSYTGQSSNQPQHF.

This clone has just a few counts. V usage is TRBV11-2 and J usage is TRBJ2-5, with 7 nucleotides matching TRBD1. The germline V gene has CDR1 SGHAT and CDR2 FQNNGV. This CDR3 comprises 14 residues. J lost 1 base, V lost 4 bases, and 3 bases had no gene match. The CDR3 protein is CASSSQGIQETQYF. The CDR3 DNA reads TGTGCCAGCAGCTCACAGGGGATCCAAGAGACCCAGTACTTC.

This chain joins TRBV3-1 (or the pseudogene TRBV3-2) and TRBJ2-7; 7 bases are shared with TRBD2. This CDR3 is 15 amino acids long. V shed 1 base, J shed 2 bases, and the junction held 5 bases outside the gene matches. Looked up from germline, CDR1 is LGHDT and CDR2 is YNNKEL (reference sequence). The CDR3 loop is CASSQAASGTYEQYF. The CDR3 region has the DNA TGTGCCAGCAGCCAAGCCGCTAGCGGAACCTACGAGCAGTACTTC.

This sequence joins TRBV5-1 and TRBJ1-1, with 9 bases identical to TRBD1. Germline loops: CDR1 SGHRS, CDR2 YFSETQ. V lost 0 bases, J lost 6 bases, and 6 bases stayed unmatched. This CDR3 comprises 15 residues. CDR3 sequence (DNA): TGCGCCAGCAGCTTGGCCGGGACAGGGAGGGCTGAAGCTTTCTTT. This codes for CASSLAGTGRAEAFF.

The chain combines TRBV18 with TRBJ1-5, with 7 bases lining up with TRBD1. The germline gives CDR1 KGHSH, CDR2 LQKENI. CDR3 length: 16 amino acids. Trimming removed 3 bases from V and 4 bases from J; junction bases left unmatched: 9. Here the CDR3 DNA reads TGTGCCAGCTCACCTTACCGACAGGGAATTAATCAGCCCCAGCATTTT. Translated, it gives CASSPYRQGINQPQHF.

The chain is built from TRBV5-1 and TRBJ1-3, with D tentatively TRBD1 (5 bases). Germline CDR1 is SGHRS and CDR2 is YFSETQ. The CDR3 runs 13 residues. V gave up 1 base and J gave up 4 bases, with 6 bases separating them. DNA for the CDR3: TGCGCCAGCAGCTTGTCAGGGGGAAACACCATATATTTT. This translates into CASSLSGGNTIYF.